This is a list of T cell receptor beta chains from one sample in a study of PD-1 blockade in mismatch repair-deficient tumors. Generated by immunoSEQ multiplex PCR, the TCRdb table keeps only in-frame clones and is missing some. The table has some 120,000 clones, 85% to 90% seen once; the top ten hold 12%. The sample was peripheral blood, taken about 17 months after starting pembrolizumab. The origin of the receptors is an adult with mismatch repair-deficient cancer. CDR3s include the opening cysteine and the closing phenylalanine or tryptophan. The D gene is left open where the match is weak. Size is omitted from some rows. Given values are once, few, many or a class for expanded clones.

clone size	CDR3 length	J gene	V gene	D gene	CDR3 DNA	CDR3 protein
NA	14	TRBJ1-1	TRBV6-5	TRBD1	TGTGCCAGCAGTTTGGACAGGGGGAACACTGAAGCTTTCTTT	CASSLDRGNTEAFF
NA	15	TRBJ2-1	TRBV6-4	TRBD2	TGTGCCAGCAGTGACACTAGCGGGAGTTACAATGAGCAGTTCTTC	CASSDTSGSYNEQFF
NA	14	TRBJ1-5	TRBV28	NA	TGTGCCAGCAGTTTAAAGGGTTTGGGTCAGCCCCAGCATTTT	CASSLKGLGQPQHF
NA	13	TRBJ1-2	TRBV9	TRBD1	TGTGCCAGCAGTCAGACAGGGGCACGGGGCTACACCTTC	CASSQTGARGYTF
NA	14	TRBJ2-2	TRBV6-5	NA	TGTGCCAGCAGTTACCGGGCAGGGGCCGGGGAGCTGTTTTTT	CASSYRAGAGELFF
NA	13	TRBJ1-1	TRBV5-6	NA	TGTGCCAGCAGCTTGTCAGTGAACACTGAAGCTTTCTTT	CASSLSVNTEAFF
NA	13	TRBJ2-1	TRBV6-5	TRBD2	TGTGCCAGCAGAAAGACTAGCTTGAATGAGCAGTTCTTC	CASRKTSLNEQFF
NA	13	TRBJ2-2	TRBV29-1	NA	TGCAGCGTTGAAGACTCAAATACCGGGGAGCTGTTTTTT	CSVEDSNTGELFF
NA	16	TRBJ2-1	TRBV4-1	NA	TGCGCCAGCAGCCATCCTGGGGTTGAATCGGCGAATGAGCAGTTCTTC	CASSHPGVESANEQFF
NA	15	TRBJ2-1	TRBV5-4	TRBD2	TGTGCCAGCAGCACTAGCGGGAAATCTTACAATGAGCAGTTCTTC	CASSTSGKSYNEQFF
few	12	TRBJ2-7	TRBV13	TRBD1	TGTGCCAGCAGCACGACAGGGAACGAGCAGTACTTC	CASSTTGNEQYF
once	16	TRBJ2-3	TRBV5-1	TRBD1	TGCGCCAGCAGCGTCCTGGGACAGGGAGGCACAGATACGCAGTATTTT	CASSVLGQGGTDTQYF
once	14	TRBJ2-7	TRBV27	NA	TGTGCCAGCAGTTTCAGGGCTTCTACCTACGAGCAGTACTTC	CASSFRASTYEQYF
NA	12	TRBJ1-1	TRBV29-1	NA	TGCAGCGTTGAGGAAGGGGACCCTGAAGCTTTCTTT	CSVEEGDPEAFF
NA	16	TRBJ1-5	TRBV7-8	NA	TGTGCCAGCAGCTTAGGAGCAGGGGCGAGCAATCAGCCCCAGCATTTT	CASSLGAGASNQPQHF
NA	16	TRBJ2-2	TRBV7-3	NA	TGTGCCAGCAGCTTAAACGAAGGGGCGAACACCGGGGAGCTGTTTTTT	CASSLNEGANTGELFF
NA	15	TRBJ2-7	TRBV27	TRBD1	TGTGCCAGCACCAACTCCCGGGACAGGGCCTACGAGCAGTACTTC	CASTNSRDRAYEQYF
NA	14	TRBJ1-3	TRBV5-6	NA	TGTGCCAGCAGGCAGGGATCCACCGGAAACACCATATATTTT	CASRQGSTGNTIYF
few	14	TRBJ2-3	TRBV5-5	NA	TGTGCCAGCAGCTTGGACGGAGGACTACCGGCAGTACATTTT	CASSLDGGLPAVHF
NA	16	TRBJ2-1	TRBV6-5	NA	TGTGCCAGCAGTTACTCGGCAGGGAGTACCTACAATGAGCAGTTCTTC	CASSYSAGSTYNEQFF
few	13	TRBJ2-7	TRBV27	NA	TGTGCCAGCAGTTTATCCCCCGTGCGCGAACAGTACTTC	CASSLSPVREQYF
NA	15	TRBJ1-2	TRBV28	NA	TGTGCCAGCAGTTTCTGGGGAGGACCCAACTATGGCTACACCTTC	CASSFWGGPNYGYTF
few	15	TRBJ2-2	TRBV11-2	NA	TGTGCCAGCAGCCGTACCCTTAGTAAGACCGGGGAGCTGTTTTTT	CASSRTLSKTGELFF
NA	16	TRBJ2-7	TRBV2	TRBD1	TGTGCCAGCAGTGAATTTGGGGGGACAGGGCCCTACGAGCAGTACTTC	CASSEFGGTGPYEQYF
few	13	TRBJ2-7	TRBV6-5	TRBD1	TGTGCCAGCAGTCACAGGGGGCCGGACGAGCAGTACTTC	CASSHRGPDEQYF
NA	13	TRBJ2-1	TRBV6-5	NA	TGTGCCAGCGCACGGGCATCCTACAATGAGCAGTTCTTC	CASARASYNEQFF
few	13	TRBJ2-6	TRBV30	NA	TGTGCCTGGAGTGCCTCAGGGGCCAACGTCCTGACTTTC	CAWSASGANVLTF
once	15	TRBJ1-1	TRBV13	NA	TGTGCCAGCAGCTTAGGGGGAGGGATGAACACTGAAGCTTTCTTT	CASSLGGGMNTEAFF
NA	13	TRBJ2-3	TRBV11-2	NA	TGTGCCAGCAGCTCCCACGTTACGAATACGCAGTATTTT	CASSSHVTNTQYF
NA	16	TRBJ2-2	TRBV4-3	TRBD2	TGCGCCAGCAGCCAAGAGACTAGCCGGACCGCCGGGGAGCTGTTTTTT	CASSQETSRTAGELFF
NA	21	TRBJ1-4	TRBV23-1	NA	TGCGCCAGCAGTCAATCGGCCCTCGGGAGGGAGAGGGGATCAACTAATGAAAAACTGTTTTTT	CASSQSALGRERGSTNEKLFF
NA	14	TRBJ2-7	TRBV27	NA	TGTGCCAGCAGTTTATCGGGCCTTATTTACGAGCAGTACTTC	CASSLSGLIYEQYF
NA	17	TRBJ2-6	TRBV5-1	NA	TGCGCCAGCAGCTTGGGGTACCTTTTCTCTGGGGCCAACGTCCTGACTTTC	CASSLGYLFSGANVLTF
NA	15	TRBJ1-2	TRBV19	NA	TGTGCCAGCAAGGGGGAGAGACTGGCGGACTATGGCTACACCTTC	CASKGERLADYGYTF
few	14	TRBJ1-5	TRBV7-8	NA	TGTGCCAGCAGCTTAGAGGCCGGGCATCAGCCCCAGCATTTT	CASSLEAGHQPQHF
once	16	TRBJ1-1	TRBV29-1	NA	TGCAGCGTTGTGCAGCAAGGTGAATTAGGGGAGACTGAAGCTTTCTTT	CSVVQQGELGETEAFF
NA	21	TRBJ1-1	TRBV19	TRBD1	TGTGCCAGTAGTATAGTTGGTCTCCGCCCCGACAGGGTGTGGTGGCACACTGAAGCTTTCTTT	CASSIVGLRPDRVWWHTEAFF
NA	13	TRBJ2-7	TRBV27	NA	TGTGCCAGCGGGGCAGGGGGGAAAGGAGAGCAGTACTTC	CASGAGGKGEQYF
NA	14	TRBJ1-5	TRBV30	NA	TGTGCCTGGAGCCCCGGCAGTGGAAATCAGCCCCAGCATTTT	CAWSPGSGNQPQHF
NA	14	TRBJ1-3	TRBV7-9	NA	TGTGCCAGCAGCGGCGGTTCAGCTGGAAACACCATATATTTT	CASSGGSAGNTIYF
NA	19	TRBJ1-5	TRBV4-3	NA	TGCGCCAGCAGCCAAGAATGGGGGGACTTATTAGGGGGCAATCAGCCCCAGCATTTT	CASSQEWGDLLGGNQPQHF
NA	14	TRBJ2-7	TRBV29-1	TRBD1	TGCAGCGTTGCCGGACAGGGGGTTGCCTACGAGCAGTACTTC	CSVAGQGVAYEQYF
NA	12	TRBJ2-5	TRBV2	NA	TGTGCCAGCAGCCCCAGCGGGGAGACCCAGTACTTC	CASSPSGETQYF
NA	16	TRBJ2-3	TRBV6-6	NA	TGTGCCAGCAGTTACCCCTTGTCCGGGATTACAGATACGCAGTATTTT	CASSYPLSGITDTQYF
NA	14	TRBJ2-3	TRBV2	NA	TGTGCCAGCTTACTAAGGGCGGTTACAGATACGCAGTATTTT	CASLLRAVTDTQYF